This T cell receptor (beta chain) was found in a study of T cells in Graves' hyperthyroidism and ophthalmopathy. Overall study: Staff took peripheral blood when the initial diagnosis was made, before any treatment began. Study outcomes and limitations: Among thyroid clonotypes expanded above 0.001, most also appeared in blood.

Germline V gives CDR1 SEHNR, CDR2 FQNEAQ (reference sequence). The CDR3 has 13 residues. The V gene lost 3 bases and the J gene lost 6 bases, with 11 bases spanning the gap. This clonotype was counted many times. Its target is not known. Together with thyroid ultrasound, orbital computed tomography, serum thyroxine and TRAb, clinical symptoms were used for diagnoses. PBMCs were obtained from about 9.9 ml fresh peripheral blood. Regions amplified from RNA transcripts were the TCR beta CDR3 regions. The TCR CDR3 first-round RT-PCR relied on the HTBI primer set. TCRdb reanalysed the multiplex PCR reads using MiXCR and keeps one entry per CDR3 protein. The repertoire has around 180,000 distinct CDR3 sequences, over 15% of them found once; the top ten carry roughly 29%.

This sequence was found in a woman aged 45-65 years with Graves' hyperthyroidism. This sequence joins TRBV7-9 and TRBJ1-1; D is possibly TRBD1 (6 bases). The sample consisted of blood. The DNA of the CDR3 is TGTGCCAGCAGCTTGAAGAGGACAGCTGAAGCTTTCTTT. Protein sequence: CASSLKRTAEAFF.